Below, 16 T cell receptor beta chains from the same sample are listed, as sequenced in a study of PD-1 blockade in classical Hodgkin lymphoma. Time point defined: cycle 4 day 1 (C4D1), after less than seven weeks of nivolumab. All patients experienced relapse after autologous stem cell transplantation, and brentuximab vedotin exposure was variable. TCRdb keeps only in-frame clones here, not all; method: immunoSEQ multiplex PCR. The data hold roughly 64,000 clones, with about 89% observed a single time. Material: peripheral blood mononuclear cells (PBMCs), obtained before the fourth cycle of nivolumab. Source of these receptors: a human donor with classical Hodgkin lymphoma.

The V call is TRBV19, the J call TRBJ2-7, with 8 nucleotides matching TRBD1. The CDR3 totals 16 residues. Losses at the gene ends were 5 bases for V and 3 bases for J; bases not matched to a gene: 12. Looked up from germline, CDR1 is LNHDA and CDR2 is SQIVND (reference sequence). For the CDR3, the DNA is TGTGCCAGTAGTGAAGTCGTGACAGGGGCTCACTACGAGCAGTACTTC. Translation: CASSEVVTGAHYEQYF.

V usage is TRBV2 and J usage is TRBJ1-6, with D hard to call. This CDR3 comprises 13 residues. From germline, CDR1 is SNHLY and CDR2 FYNNEI. Deletions cut 5 bases from V and 7 bases from J, with 9 bases between. The chain's CDR3 is CASSPRSNSPLHF. The CDR3, as DNA: TGTGCCAGCAGTCCTCGATCCAATTCACCCCTCCACTTT.

This chain links TRBV12-5 with TRBJ1-3; D gene unclear. This CDR3 contains 14 residues. Germline V gives CDR1 LGHNT, CDR2 FRNRAP. The germline V and J ends were trimmed by 11 bases and 0 bases, with 14 bases remaining between them. This CDR3 reads CAGRKDGSGNTIYF. The CDR3 DNA sequence: TGTGCTGGACGCAAGGACGGCTCTGGAAACACCATATATTTT.

The chain recombines TRBV6-5 with TRBJ2-1, with TRBD1 identical over 7 bases. After removal of 2 bases from V and 13 bases from J, the junction contained 14 bases not matched to a gene. Germline CDR1 MNHEY, CDR2 SVGAGI. The CDR3 runs 15 residues. The CDR3 DNA sequence: TGTGCCAGCAGTTACGGGACGCAAGGGGGCCAGGAACAGTTCTTC. Its protein product is CASSYGTQGGQEQFF.

This clone showed up just once. The chain joins TRBV6-5 to TRBJ2-1, with D tentatively TRBD1 or TRBD2 (5 bases each). With 6 bases removed from V and 0 bases from J, the gap between germline ends came to 12 bases. CDR1 is MNHEY, CDR2 SVGAGI, per germline. The CDR3 loop spans 15 amino acids. In nucleotides, the CDR3 is TGTGCCAGCAGCTTCAGGGAGAGCTCCTACAATGAGCAGTTCTTC. This gives the protein CASSFRESSYNEQFF.

The rearrangement links TRBV6-1 to TRBJ1-2; a weak D match, TRBD1 (5 bases). The CDR3 totals 13 residues. Trimming took 4 bases from V and 6 from J, leaving 12 bases between them. Germline CDR1 MNHNS, CDR2 SASEGT. CDR3 DNA: TGTGCCAGCAGTGCTTGGGACGGTAATGGCTACACCTTC. Translating it yields CASSAWDGNGYTF.

The chain joins TRBV13 to TRBJ2-5; D might be TRBD1 or TRBD2, each matching 5 bases. The CDR3 runs 14 residues. Germline V gives CDR1 PRHDT, CDR2 FYEKMQ (reference sequence). Trimming stripped 2 bases from V and 5 bases from J, with 12 bases between. CDR3 region: CASSLKGPTETQYF. In nucleotides, the CDR3 is TGTGCCAGCAGCTTAAAGGGACCCACGGAGACCCAGTACTTC. The variable domain in full, with the rest retrieved from reference TRBV13 and TRBJ2-5, is AAGVIQSPRHLIKEKRETATLKCYPIPRHDTVYWYQQGPGQDPQFLISFYEKMQSDKGSIPDRFSAQQFSDYHSELNMSSLELGDSALYFCASSLKGPTETQYFGPGTRLLVL.

This chain joins TRBV28 and TRBJ1-4, with 8 bases identical to TRBD1. J was trimmed by 5 bases and V by 5 bases; bases with no gene match: 22. The CDR3 length is 20 residues. The V gene's germline CDR1 is MDHEN and CDR2 SYDVKM. The CDR3 DNA is TGTGCCAGCAGTCCCGCCCGGACAGGGTACTTCCCACGAAACAATGAAAAACTGTTTTTT. Protein: CASSPARTGYFPRNNEKLFF.

This clone occurred once. The rearrangement uses TRBV2 and TRBJ1-2; no firm D call. Germline V gives CDR1 SNHLY, CDR2 FYNNEI. This CDR3 is 12 amino acids long. V was shortened by 2 bases and J by 8 bases, with 9 bases between the two germline ends. The CDR3 sequence: CASSESFGGYTF. DNA for the CDR3: TGTGCCAGCAGTGAAAGCTTCGGCGGCTACACCTTC. The entire variable domain, with the rest obtained from reference TRBV2 and TRBJ1-2, is as follows: EPEVTQTPSHQVTQMGQEVILRCVPISNHLYFYWYRQILGQKVEFLVSFYNNEISEKSEIFDDQFSVERPDGSNFTLKIRSTKLEDSAMYFCASSESFGGYTFGSGTRLTVV.

The V and J genes are TRBV19 and TRBJ1-2; D ambiguous. This CDR3 has 15 residues. Germline loops: CDR1 LNHDA, CDR2 SQIVND (reference sequence). V lost 0 bases, J lost 7 bases, and 15 bases lay in between. CDR3 sequence reads: CASSIDQHQETGYTF. DNA for the CDR3: TGTGCCAGTAGTATAGATCAGCACCAAGAGACTGGCTACACCTTC.

This chain joins TRBV9 and TRBJ1-2; maybe TRBD1 (6 bases). Germline assignment: CDR1 SGDLS and CDR2 YYNGEE. Trimming pared 4 bases from V and 8 bases from J, leaving 15 bases between. The CDR3 is made up of 13 amino acids. The CDR3, as DNA: TGTGCCAGCAGCCCAGAGGGGGGCTGGGGCTACACCTTC. It translates to CASSPEGGWGYTF.

The V and J genes are TRBV10-3 and TRBJ1-5; tentative D call: TRBD1 (6 bases). This CDR3 spans 17 amino acids. V was cut by 3 bases and J by 4 bases, with 19 bases left in between. Germline assignment: CDR1 ENHRY and CDR2 SYGVKD. CDR3 DNA sequence: TGTGCCATCAGTGATTCGGCAGGGGTAAAGCAGAATCAGCCCCAGCATTTT. Encoded protein: CAISDSAGVKQNQPQHF.

This clone turned up a few times. The chain employs TRBV2 and TRBJ1-1; D is unresolved. Trimming pared 8 bases from V and 1 base from J, leaving 11 bases between. The CDR3 consists of 13 residues. CDR1 SNHLY and CDR2 FYNNEI come from the germline V gene. This CDR3 is CASVREANTEAFF. The CDR3 DNA is TGTGCCAGCGTGAGGGAAGCGAACACTGAAGCTTTCTTT.

The CDR3 region has the DNA TGTGCCACCAGCAGTGAGGGGGTGGAGACCCAGTACTTC. Protein sequence: CATSSEGVETQYF. The rearrangement links TRBV15 to TRBJ2-5; tentative D call: TRBD1 (6 bases). V was clipped by 3 bases and J by 5 bases, with 10 bases between them. Germline V CDR1 and CDR2: LNHNV, YYDKDF (reference sequence). The CDR3 extends over 13 amino acids.

The gene calls are TRBV27 and TRBJ2-7; either TRBD1 or TRBD2 may fit D (6 bases each). The V end was cut by 2 bases, the J end by 9 bases, with 14 bases between. Germline values: CDR1 MNHEY, CDR2 SMNVEV (reference sequence). There are 13 residues in the CDR3. The CDR3 is CASSLGGGRRQYF. Here the CDR3 DNA reads TGTGCCAGCAGTTTAGGTGGGGGGCGTCGGCAGTACTTC.

This clone appeared once. The chain has TRBV7-8 and TRBJ2-1; the match to TRBD1 covers 7 bases. Germline loops: CDR1 SGHVS, CDR2 FQNEAQ. The CDR3 has 14 residues. Trimming at V came to 4 bases and at J to 6 bases, leaving 6 bases not matched to a gene. CDR3 DNA: TGTGCCAGCAGCTCAAATGCAGGGGGCAATGAGCAGTTCTTC. This codes for CASSSNAGGNEQFF. The complete variable domain, with remaining parts taken from reference TRBV7-8 and TRBJ2-1, reads GAGVSQSPRYKVAKRGQDVALRCDPISGHVSLFWYQQALGQGPEFLTYFQNEAQLDKSGLPSDRFFAERPEGSVSTLKIQRTQQEDSAVYLCASSSNAGGNEQFFGPGTRLTVL.